This TCR beta chain was observed in a study of T cell changes during pregnancy in multiple sclerosis (dated by TCRdb to about 2019). Background for the entire study: Changes in the T cell repertoire over the course of pregnancy were examined in this study in women with multiple sclerosis.

The protocol used for the library was the immunoSEQ multiplex PCR assay. This is the immuneACCESS table as TCRdb keeps it, with only in-frame sequences that have V and J called. A part of the clones is gone; compared with another copy, unresolved V genes explain less than half, and the rest is unexplained. In this sample the table shows approximately 44,000 clones, roughly 90% of which occur a single time. The biggest ten clones account for approximately 0.7% of the sample. As to this clone: Its recognized antigen is unknown. Base qualities are not recorded, but no much larger clone differs from it by a single base.

CDR1 and CDR2, looked up from the germline V gene, are SGHRS and YFSETQ. The CDR3 contains 15 residues, cysteine and phenylalanine counted. Only CDR3 DNA remains: 45 bases, in frame from the first base. V and J are trimmed by 1 base and 3 bases, and the gene matches miss 5 bases of the junction. The chain joins TRBV5-1 to TRBJ2-5; 8 central nucleotides agree with TRBD2. Source: CD4+ T cells from peripheral blood mononuclear cells, taken before pregnancy. The clonotype was recovered from a female donor with multiple sclerosis, enrolled in a pregnancy study. The encoded CDR3 is CASSLSGGAKETQYF. The bases are TGCGCCAGCAGCTTGTCGGGGGGGGCGAAAGAGACCCAGTACTTC.